By sample fraction, the clone carrying this T cell receptor (beta chain) is medium-sized. This sample was included in a study of patients and donors after allogeneic stem cell transplantation. CDR1 SGHRS and CDR2 YFSETQ come from the germline V gene. The length of the CDR3 is 12 residues. V lost 1 base, J lost 5 bases, and 4 bases lay in between. TCRdb redid the calling of the RT-PCR reads with MiXCR, one entry per CDR3 protein. The sample carries about 2,900 distinct CDR3 sequences, 5.4% recorded once. J is TRBJ2-1 and V is TRBV5-1; no clear D gene. Source material: blood, either unsorted or a sorted T cell fraction (not recorded which). The sequence came from a human donor who was either an allogeneic HSCT recipient or a stem cell or donor lymphocyte infusion donor (not recorded which). It is not recorded whose cells these are; they may come from a transplant donor. The CDR3 nucleotides read TGCGCCAGCAGCTTGACAGACAATGAGCAGTTCTTC. Translated, it gives CASSLTDNEQFF.